Listed here are 25 T cell receptor beta chains from one sample, sequenced in a study of cytomegalovirus exposure and HLA in healthy donors. In the PCR, 60 Vbeta and 13 Jbeta primers were used. The table came from immunoSEQ multiplex PCR; TCRdb's copy has only in-frame clones and leaves some out. The sample shows approximately 110,000 clones, 74% of them seen only once. Sequencing was done on a sample of PBMCs. The receptor set was obtained from a man aged 45-65 years in good health and CMV-seropositive.

Concerning this clone: Other DNA sequences within the sample encode an identical CDR3. The chain couples TRBV29-1 to TRBJ2-7, with D possibly TRBD1 on 6 matching bases. Germline V gene sequence: CDR1 SQVTM, CDR2 ANQGSEA. The V and J ends lost 6 bases and 2 bases respectively, with 14 bases between them. The CDR3 loop spans 13 amino acids. The CDR3 DNA sequence: TGCAGCGTAGGGAACAGGGCCCCCTACGAGCAGTACTTC. This encodes CSVGNRAPYEQYF.

This clone showed up just once. This sequence joins TRBV6-5 and TRBJ2-5, with D possibly TRBD2 on 5 matching bases. The CDR3 is 13 residues long. V dropped 10 bases and J dropped 4 bases, with 16 bases sitting between them. CDR1 MNHEY and CDR2 SVGAGI come from the germline V gene. This CDR3 is CATEKSGTETQYF. In nucleotides, the CDR3 is TGTGCCACGGAAAAAAGCGGAACAGAGACCCAGTACTTC.

The CDR3 DNA reads as TGTGCCAGTAGTATAGGCCTAGCCGGCCCCGAGCAGTACTTC. The encoded protein is CASSIGLAGPEQYF. The V gene is TRBV19, the J gene TRBJ2-7; D is perhaps TRBD2 (5 bases). Germline CDR1 LNHDA, CDR2 SQIVND (reference sequence). V was pared by 1 base and J by 6 bases, with 13 bases between. CDR3 length equals 14 residues.

The chain carries TRBV5-1 and TRBJ2-3, with TRBD1 as a possible D gene (5 bases). Trimming removed 4 bases at V and 1 base at J, with 10 bases between. The CDR3 spans 14 residues. Germline V gene lookup returns CDR1 SGHRS and CDR2 YFSETQ. CDR3 loop: CASSPAQGTDTQYF. The CDR3 region has the DNA TGCGCCAGCAGCCCCGCACAGGGCACAGATACGCAGTATTTT.

The V gene is TRBV2, the J gene TRBJ2-7, with 11 nucleotides matching TRBD1. Germline V gene data show CDR1 as SNHLY and CDR2 as FYNNEI. CDR3 length: 13 amino acids. V was clipped by 7 bases and J by 4 bases; unmatched bases: 3. DNA of the CDR3: TGTGCCAGCACTGGGACAGGGGGGTACGAGCAGTACTTC. Residues: CASTGTGGYEQYF.

The chain links TRBV7-8 to TRBJ1-6; unclear D gene. V was trimmed by 1 base and J by 4 bases, leaving 8 bases between them. CDR3 length: 15 amino acids. CDR1 is SGHVS and CDR2 is FQNEAQ in the germline V gene. CDR3 nucleotide sequence: TGTGCCAGCAGCTTAGAACGGGGATATAATTCACCCCTCCACTTT. Amino acids: CASSLERGYNSPLHF.

In the case of this clone: Distinct nucleotide sequences in the sample also encode this CDR3. The rearrangement links TRBV18 to TRBJ1-1; tentatively, D is TRBD1 (5 bases). The CDR3 is made up of 14 amino acids. Germline values: CDR1 KGHSH, CDR2 LQKENI. Trimming shortened V by 2 bases and J by 5 bases, and 12 bases separated the two germline ends. The CDR3 loop is CASSPTGGLTEAFF. CDR3 sequence (DNA): TGTGCCAGCTCACCAACAGGAGGGTTGACTGAAGCTTTCTTT.

The chain is built from TRBV4-1 and TRBJ2-2, with 16 bases identical to TRBD2. Trimming cost V 2 bases and J 6 bases; bases outside gene matches: 6. Per the germline V gene, CDR1 is MGHRA and CDR2 is YSYEKL. The CDR3 has 18 amino acids. The CDR3 here is CASSQRGTSGRGSGELFF. In nucleotides, the CDR3 is TGCGCCAGCAGCCAACGCGGGACTAGCGGGAGGGGGTCCGGGGAGCTGTTTTTT.

The table lists this clone with a count of one. The rearrangement links TRBV30 to TRBJ2-7; 10 nucleotides agree with TRBD2. The germline V gene encodes CDR1 GTSNPN and CDR2 SVGIG (reference sequence). After removal of 0 bases from V and 4 bases from J, the junction contained 18 bases not matched to a gene. This CDR3 contains 19 residues. CDR3 sequence reads: CAWSVSLPSGRLFSYEQYF. As DNA, the CDR3 is TGTGCCTGGAGTGTATCCCTACCTAGCGGGAGATTGTTTAGTTACGAGCAGTACTTC.

The chain carries TRBV4-1 and TRBJ2-5; perhaps TRBD2 as D (6 bases). Trimming took off 3 bases at V and 7 bases at J, with 6 bases between the two ends. The CDR3 consists of 11 residues. Looked up from germline, CDR1 is MGHRA and CDR2 is YSYEKL. CDR3 DNA: TGCGCCAGCAGCCAGGGAGGGACCCAGTACTTC. Translated, it gives CASSQGGTQYF.

The table lists this clone with a count of one. The V and J genes are TRBV18 and TRBJ2-2; 9 bases align to TRBD2. The V segment lost 4 bases and the J segment 4 bases; nucleotides outside the gene matches: 1. Germline V gene data show CDR1 as KGHSH and CDR2 as LQKENI. CDR3 size: 14 residues. The CDR3 DNA sequence: TGTGCCAGCTCACAAGCGGGGGGCACCGGGGAGCTGTTTTTT. Translating it yields CASSQAGGTGELFF.

J is TRBJ2-3 and V is TRBV5-1, with 10 positions matching TRBD2. The J segment lost 5 bases and the V segment lost 5 bases, leaving 14 bases of the junction unmatched. The CDR3 length is 17 residues. From germline, CDR1 is SGHRS and CDR2 YFSETQ. DNA for the CDR3: TGCGCCAGCAGTTTCGCGATCTTAGCGGGAGGAGGAGATACGCAGTATTTT. Protein product: CASSFAILAGGGDTQYF.

The chain links TRBV5-4 to TRBJ1-4; D is ambiguous. This CDR3 is 11 amino acids long. The germline gives CDR1 SGHNT, CDR2 YYREEE (reference sequence). Between the trimmed V and J ends, which lost 7 bases and 4 bases, there was a span of 5 bases. The CDR3 is CASGHNEKLFF. The CDR3 nucleotides read TGTGCCAGCGGCCATAATGAAAAACTGTTTTTT.

This clone is medium-sized. V and J are TRBV6-1 and TRBJ1-1, with D unclear. The germline V and J ends were trimmed by 1 base and 6 bases, with 18 bases remaining between them. The CDR3 runs to 16 residues. The V gene's germline CDR1 is MNHNS and CDR2 SASEGT. The CDR3 here is CASSEGASGLRAEAFF. CDR3 DNA: TGTGCCAGCAGTGAAGGAGCGAGCGGCCTTCGCGCTGAAGCTTTCTTT.

The CDR3 DNA reads as TGTGCCAGCAGCCTGGGACAGGGAAAAAACGAGCAGTACTTC. Protein product: CASSLGQGKNEQYF. V is TRBV9 and J is TRBJ2-7; 9 bases line up with TRBD1. This CDR3 spans 14 amino acids. CDR1 SGDLS and CDR2 YYNGEE come from the germline V gene. With V trimmed by 4 bases and J by 5 bases, 7 bases remained unmatched. Full variable domain (remainder filled in from reference TRBV9 and TRBJ2-7): DSGVTQTPKHLITATGQRVTLRCSPRSGDLSVYWYQQSLDQGLQFLIQYYNGEERAKGNILERFSAQQFPDLHSELNLSSLELGDSALYFCASSLGQGKNEQYFGPGTRLTVT.

This clone has a single count. V is TRBV6-5 and J is TRBJ1-1, with TRBD1 as a possible D gene (6 bases). CDR1 MNHEY and CDR2 SVGAGI come from the germline V gene. There are 16 residues in the CDR3. Trimming cost V 0 bases and J 0 bases, with 11 bases left between them. Here the CDR3 reads CASSYSRGLMNTEAFF. CDR3 in DNA: TGTGCCAGCAGTTACTCCAGGGGCCTCATGAACACTGAAGCTTTCTTT.

The rearrangement joins TRBV6-5 to TRBJ2-7; 7 bases are a match to TRBD1. The germline gives CDR1 MNHEY, CDR2 SVGAGI. V dropped 3 bases and J dropped 3; count of bases not matched to a gene: 8. This CDR3 has 15 residues. CDR3 nucleotide sequence: TGTGCCAGCAGTTATGGGGACAGCGAATTCTACGAGCAGTACTTC. This gives the protein CASSYGDSEFYEQYF.

This clone occurred once. The chain couples TRBV19 to TRBJ2-1; no firm D call. Trimming removed 6 bases from V and 1 base from J, with 16 bases in between. Germline CDR1 and CDR2: LNHDA and SQIVND (reference sequence). The CDR3 loop spans 16 amino acids. The CDR3: CASSLTQTSSYNEQFF. The CDR3 coding sequence is TGTGCCAGTAGCCTCACACAGACCTCTTCCTACAATGAGCAGTTCTTC.

The chain couples TRBV10-3 to TRBJ2-3; 7 bases fit TRBD1. Trimming removed 5 bases from V and 5 bases from J; junction bases left unmatched: 10. This CDR3 spans 15 amino acids. Per germline, CDR1 ENHRY and CDR2 SYGVKD. CDR3 sequence reads: CAISRGQIVGDTQYF. The CDR3 DNA reads TGTGCCATCAGTAGGGGACAGATCGTAGGAGATACGCAGTATTTT.

This clone was observed a few times. This CDR3 is CASSLGTGTGELFF. The CDR3 nucleotides are TGCGCCAGCAGCTTAGGGACAGGAACCGGGGAGCTGTTTTTT. V is TRBV10-1 and J is TRBJ2-2; 8 bases are a match to TRBD1. Germline assignment: CDR1 WNHNN and CDR2 SYGVQD (reference sequence). Trimming cost V 6 bases and J 5 bases; bases outside gene matches: 5. This CDR3 has 14 residues.

This clone was seen only once. J is TRBJ1-6 and V is TRBV6-5; D is uncertain. V shed 4 bases and J shed 5 bases, with 6 bases lying between them. Germline V gene sequence: CDR1 MNHEY, CDR2 SVGAGI. This CDR3 is built from 13 residues. CDR3 coding DNA: TGTGCCAGCAGTTCCCCCAATAATTCACCCCTCCACTTT. Translating gives CASSSPNNSPLHF.

The V call is TRBV19, the J call TRBJ1-5; 7 nucleotides align to TRBD1. The germline V gene encodes CDR1 LNHDA and CDR2 SQIVND (reference sequence). The CDR3 is 14 amino acids. Trimming removed 5 bases from V and 4 bases from J; junction bases left unmatched: 5. In DNA, the CDR3 is TGTGCCAGTAGTCGGGACAGTTTGAATCAGCCCCAGCATTTT. Amino acids: CASSRDSLNQPQHF.

V usage is TRBV19 and J usage is TRBJ2-1; D gene uncertain. The germline V gene has CDR1 LNHDA and CDR2 SQIVND (reference sequence). V was shortened by 5 bases and J by 0 bases, with 11 bases between the two germline ends. This CDR3 is 15 amino acids long. The CDR3 protein is CASSPRSSSYNEQFF. In DNA, the CDR3 is TGTGCCAGTAGTCCCCGGTCGAGCTCCTACAATGAGCAGTTCTTC.

CDR3 in DNA: TGTGCCATCAGTGGGCAGGGGGCAAACCAGCCCCAGCATTTT. Protein sequence: CAISGQGANQPQHF. J is TRBJ1-5 and V is TRBV10-3; 8 nucleotides line up with TRBD1. CDR1 is ENHRY and CDR2 is SYGVKD in the germline V gene. V trimming: 4 bases; J trimming: 7 bases; junction bases outside the gene matches: 6. The CDR3 covers 14 residues.

V is TRBV4-2 and J is TRBJ2-3; TRBD2 is a possible D gene (6 bases). The CDR3 spans 13 residues. V dropped 0 bases and J dropped 8 bases, with 9 bases sitting between them. The germline V gene encodes CDR1 LGHNA and CDR2 YNFKEQ. The CDR3 protein is CASSQDREVTQYF. The CDR3 DNA reads TGTGCCAGCAGCCAAGATAGGGAGGTTACGCAGTATTTT.